The entry below gives a single TCR beta chain sequence along with its context. J gave up 3 bases and V 5 bases, and 8 bases lay outside the gene matches. Germline V gene data show CDR1 as SGHVS and CDR2 as FNYEAQ. This CDR3 is 16 amino acids long. The sample is drawn from a study of blood T cell repertoires in COVID-19. Study-wide background: Acute and convalescent COVID-19 specimens originated in the United States, Italy and Spain. Sample material is recorded as cDNA or gDNA derived from T cells, B-cell-depleted T cells, or PBMCs.

Original processing methods: Reference gene primer amplification in the assay estimated nucleated cell counts. TCRdb keeps only in-frame clones here, not all; method: immunoSEQ multiplex PCR. Clone size and the V and J calls come from that table; the DNA yielded D and trimming. The table records more than 75,000 clones, around 80% of them present only once. The J gene is TRBJ1-1, the V gene TRBV7-6; 11 bases line up with TRBD1. The TCR was taken from a human donor in a cohort sampled during active COVID-19. The sample was peripheral blood. The CDR3 protein is CASSAGQGVRDTEAFF. In DNA form, the CDR3 reads TGTGCCAGCAGCGCGGGACAGGGGGTCCGGGACACTGAAGCTTTCTTT. The full variable domain, completed using reference TRBV7-6 and TRBJ1-1, is GAGVSQSPRYKVTKRGQDVALRCDPISGHVSLYWYRQALGQGPEFLTYFNYEAQQDKSGLPNDRFSAERPEGSISTLTIQRTEQRDSAMYRCASSAGQGVRDTEAFFGQGTRLTVV.